This TCR beta chain was identified during a study of blood T cell repertoires in COVID-19. Some clones are missing from TCRdb's copy, which holds only in-frame ones; the method was immunoSEQ multiplex PCR. Among about 87,000 clones listed, roughly 89% were seen once. The CDR3 loop spans 13 amino acids. Trimming shortened V by 5 bases and J by 4 bases, and 9 bases separated the two germline ends. Per the germline V gene, CDR1 is MDHEN and CDR2 is SYDVKM. Sequenced: peripheral blood. This rearrangement joins TRBV28 to TRBJ2-1; D is unresolved. The source of this sequence is a woman older than 75 with active COVID-19. The CDR3 loop is CASSGHGYNEQFF. In DNA, the CDR3 is TGTGCCAGCAGTGGCCACGGGTACAATGAGCAGTTCTTC.